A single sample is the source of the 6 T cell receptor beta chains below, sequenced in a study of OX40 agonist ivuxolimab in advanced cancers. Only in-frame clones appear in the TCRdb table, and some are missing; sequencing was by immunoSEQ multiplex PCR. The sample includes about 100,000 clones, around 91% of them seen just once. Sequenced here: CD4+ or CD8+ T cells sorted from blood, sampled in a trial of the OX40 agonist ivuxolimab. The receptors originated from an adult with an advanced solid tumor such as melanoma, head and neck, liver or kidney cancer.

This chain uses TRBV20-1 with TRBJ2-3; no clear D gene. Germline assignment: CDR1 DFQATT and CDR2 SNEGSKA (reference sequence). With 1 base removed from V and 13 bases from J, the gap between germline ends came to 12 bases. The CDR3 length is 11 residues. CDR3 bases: TGCAGTGCTAGAGTAAGCCCAGAGGAGTATTTT. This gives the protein CSARVSPEEYF.

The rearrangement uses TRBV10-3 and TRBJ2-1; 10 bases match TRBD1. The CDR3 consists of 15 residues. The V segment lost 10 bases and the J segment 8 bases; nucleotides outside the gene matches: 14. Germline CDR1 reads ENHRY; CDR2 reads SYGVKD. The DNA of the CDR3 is TGTGCCACCCGGGGGGGACAGGGGCAGTTCTATGAGCAGTTCTTC. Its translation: CATRGGQGQFYEQFF.

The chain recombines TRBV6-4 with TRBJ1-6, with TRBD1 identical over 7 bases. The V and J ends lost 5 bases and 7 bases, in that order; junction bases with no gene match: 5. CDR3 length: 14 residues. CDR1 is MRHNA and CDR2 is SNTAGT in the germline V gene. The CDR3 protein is CASSKTGWNSPLHF. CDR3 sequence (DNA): TGTGCCAGCAGTAAGACAGGGTGGAATTCACCCCTCCACTTT.

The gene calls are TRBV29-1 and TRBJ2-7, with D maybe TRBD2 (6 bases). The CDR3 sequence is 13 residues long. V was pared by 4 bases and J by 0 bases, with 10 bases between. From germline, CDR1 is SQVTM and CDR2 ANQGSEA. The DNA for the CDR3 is TGCAGCGTTGCGGGGGTAGGCTCCTACGAGCAGTACTTC. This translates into CSVAGVGSYEQYF.

CDR3 sequence reads: CASSSGTKRTTGTEAFF. The CDR3 DNA follows: TGTGCCAGCAGCTCAGGTACTAAGCGAACAACAGGCACTGAAGCTTTCTTT. This sequence joins TRBV7-9 and TRBJ1-1, with D tentatively TRBD1 (5 bases). This CDR3 comprises 17 residues. The germline gives CDR1 SEHNR, CDR2 FQNEAQ (reference sequence). Trimming shortened V by 4 bases and J by 4 bases, and 22 bases separated the two germline ends.

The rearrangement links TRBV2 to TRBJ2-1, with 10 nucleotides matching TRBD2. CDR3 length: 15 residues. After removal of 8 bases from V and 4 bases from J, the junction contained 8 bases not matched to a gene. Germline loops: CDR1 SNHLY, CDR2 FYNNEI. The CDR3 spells CASSLKRGGYNEQFF. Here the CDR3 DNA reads TGTGCCAGCTCTCTTAAGCGGGGGGGTTACAATGAGCAGTTCTTC. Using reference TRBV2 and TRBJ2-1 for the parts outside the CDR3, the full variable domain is EPEVTQTPSHQVTQMGQEVILRCVPISNHLYFYWYRQILGQKVEFLVSFYNNEISEKSEIFDDQFSVERPDGSNFTLKIRSTKLEDSAMYFCASSLKRGGYNEQFFGPGTRLTVL.